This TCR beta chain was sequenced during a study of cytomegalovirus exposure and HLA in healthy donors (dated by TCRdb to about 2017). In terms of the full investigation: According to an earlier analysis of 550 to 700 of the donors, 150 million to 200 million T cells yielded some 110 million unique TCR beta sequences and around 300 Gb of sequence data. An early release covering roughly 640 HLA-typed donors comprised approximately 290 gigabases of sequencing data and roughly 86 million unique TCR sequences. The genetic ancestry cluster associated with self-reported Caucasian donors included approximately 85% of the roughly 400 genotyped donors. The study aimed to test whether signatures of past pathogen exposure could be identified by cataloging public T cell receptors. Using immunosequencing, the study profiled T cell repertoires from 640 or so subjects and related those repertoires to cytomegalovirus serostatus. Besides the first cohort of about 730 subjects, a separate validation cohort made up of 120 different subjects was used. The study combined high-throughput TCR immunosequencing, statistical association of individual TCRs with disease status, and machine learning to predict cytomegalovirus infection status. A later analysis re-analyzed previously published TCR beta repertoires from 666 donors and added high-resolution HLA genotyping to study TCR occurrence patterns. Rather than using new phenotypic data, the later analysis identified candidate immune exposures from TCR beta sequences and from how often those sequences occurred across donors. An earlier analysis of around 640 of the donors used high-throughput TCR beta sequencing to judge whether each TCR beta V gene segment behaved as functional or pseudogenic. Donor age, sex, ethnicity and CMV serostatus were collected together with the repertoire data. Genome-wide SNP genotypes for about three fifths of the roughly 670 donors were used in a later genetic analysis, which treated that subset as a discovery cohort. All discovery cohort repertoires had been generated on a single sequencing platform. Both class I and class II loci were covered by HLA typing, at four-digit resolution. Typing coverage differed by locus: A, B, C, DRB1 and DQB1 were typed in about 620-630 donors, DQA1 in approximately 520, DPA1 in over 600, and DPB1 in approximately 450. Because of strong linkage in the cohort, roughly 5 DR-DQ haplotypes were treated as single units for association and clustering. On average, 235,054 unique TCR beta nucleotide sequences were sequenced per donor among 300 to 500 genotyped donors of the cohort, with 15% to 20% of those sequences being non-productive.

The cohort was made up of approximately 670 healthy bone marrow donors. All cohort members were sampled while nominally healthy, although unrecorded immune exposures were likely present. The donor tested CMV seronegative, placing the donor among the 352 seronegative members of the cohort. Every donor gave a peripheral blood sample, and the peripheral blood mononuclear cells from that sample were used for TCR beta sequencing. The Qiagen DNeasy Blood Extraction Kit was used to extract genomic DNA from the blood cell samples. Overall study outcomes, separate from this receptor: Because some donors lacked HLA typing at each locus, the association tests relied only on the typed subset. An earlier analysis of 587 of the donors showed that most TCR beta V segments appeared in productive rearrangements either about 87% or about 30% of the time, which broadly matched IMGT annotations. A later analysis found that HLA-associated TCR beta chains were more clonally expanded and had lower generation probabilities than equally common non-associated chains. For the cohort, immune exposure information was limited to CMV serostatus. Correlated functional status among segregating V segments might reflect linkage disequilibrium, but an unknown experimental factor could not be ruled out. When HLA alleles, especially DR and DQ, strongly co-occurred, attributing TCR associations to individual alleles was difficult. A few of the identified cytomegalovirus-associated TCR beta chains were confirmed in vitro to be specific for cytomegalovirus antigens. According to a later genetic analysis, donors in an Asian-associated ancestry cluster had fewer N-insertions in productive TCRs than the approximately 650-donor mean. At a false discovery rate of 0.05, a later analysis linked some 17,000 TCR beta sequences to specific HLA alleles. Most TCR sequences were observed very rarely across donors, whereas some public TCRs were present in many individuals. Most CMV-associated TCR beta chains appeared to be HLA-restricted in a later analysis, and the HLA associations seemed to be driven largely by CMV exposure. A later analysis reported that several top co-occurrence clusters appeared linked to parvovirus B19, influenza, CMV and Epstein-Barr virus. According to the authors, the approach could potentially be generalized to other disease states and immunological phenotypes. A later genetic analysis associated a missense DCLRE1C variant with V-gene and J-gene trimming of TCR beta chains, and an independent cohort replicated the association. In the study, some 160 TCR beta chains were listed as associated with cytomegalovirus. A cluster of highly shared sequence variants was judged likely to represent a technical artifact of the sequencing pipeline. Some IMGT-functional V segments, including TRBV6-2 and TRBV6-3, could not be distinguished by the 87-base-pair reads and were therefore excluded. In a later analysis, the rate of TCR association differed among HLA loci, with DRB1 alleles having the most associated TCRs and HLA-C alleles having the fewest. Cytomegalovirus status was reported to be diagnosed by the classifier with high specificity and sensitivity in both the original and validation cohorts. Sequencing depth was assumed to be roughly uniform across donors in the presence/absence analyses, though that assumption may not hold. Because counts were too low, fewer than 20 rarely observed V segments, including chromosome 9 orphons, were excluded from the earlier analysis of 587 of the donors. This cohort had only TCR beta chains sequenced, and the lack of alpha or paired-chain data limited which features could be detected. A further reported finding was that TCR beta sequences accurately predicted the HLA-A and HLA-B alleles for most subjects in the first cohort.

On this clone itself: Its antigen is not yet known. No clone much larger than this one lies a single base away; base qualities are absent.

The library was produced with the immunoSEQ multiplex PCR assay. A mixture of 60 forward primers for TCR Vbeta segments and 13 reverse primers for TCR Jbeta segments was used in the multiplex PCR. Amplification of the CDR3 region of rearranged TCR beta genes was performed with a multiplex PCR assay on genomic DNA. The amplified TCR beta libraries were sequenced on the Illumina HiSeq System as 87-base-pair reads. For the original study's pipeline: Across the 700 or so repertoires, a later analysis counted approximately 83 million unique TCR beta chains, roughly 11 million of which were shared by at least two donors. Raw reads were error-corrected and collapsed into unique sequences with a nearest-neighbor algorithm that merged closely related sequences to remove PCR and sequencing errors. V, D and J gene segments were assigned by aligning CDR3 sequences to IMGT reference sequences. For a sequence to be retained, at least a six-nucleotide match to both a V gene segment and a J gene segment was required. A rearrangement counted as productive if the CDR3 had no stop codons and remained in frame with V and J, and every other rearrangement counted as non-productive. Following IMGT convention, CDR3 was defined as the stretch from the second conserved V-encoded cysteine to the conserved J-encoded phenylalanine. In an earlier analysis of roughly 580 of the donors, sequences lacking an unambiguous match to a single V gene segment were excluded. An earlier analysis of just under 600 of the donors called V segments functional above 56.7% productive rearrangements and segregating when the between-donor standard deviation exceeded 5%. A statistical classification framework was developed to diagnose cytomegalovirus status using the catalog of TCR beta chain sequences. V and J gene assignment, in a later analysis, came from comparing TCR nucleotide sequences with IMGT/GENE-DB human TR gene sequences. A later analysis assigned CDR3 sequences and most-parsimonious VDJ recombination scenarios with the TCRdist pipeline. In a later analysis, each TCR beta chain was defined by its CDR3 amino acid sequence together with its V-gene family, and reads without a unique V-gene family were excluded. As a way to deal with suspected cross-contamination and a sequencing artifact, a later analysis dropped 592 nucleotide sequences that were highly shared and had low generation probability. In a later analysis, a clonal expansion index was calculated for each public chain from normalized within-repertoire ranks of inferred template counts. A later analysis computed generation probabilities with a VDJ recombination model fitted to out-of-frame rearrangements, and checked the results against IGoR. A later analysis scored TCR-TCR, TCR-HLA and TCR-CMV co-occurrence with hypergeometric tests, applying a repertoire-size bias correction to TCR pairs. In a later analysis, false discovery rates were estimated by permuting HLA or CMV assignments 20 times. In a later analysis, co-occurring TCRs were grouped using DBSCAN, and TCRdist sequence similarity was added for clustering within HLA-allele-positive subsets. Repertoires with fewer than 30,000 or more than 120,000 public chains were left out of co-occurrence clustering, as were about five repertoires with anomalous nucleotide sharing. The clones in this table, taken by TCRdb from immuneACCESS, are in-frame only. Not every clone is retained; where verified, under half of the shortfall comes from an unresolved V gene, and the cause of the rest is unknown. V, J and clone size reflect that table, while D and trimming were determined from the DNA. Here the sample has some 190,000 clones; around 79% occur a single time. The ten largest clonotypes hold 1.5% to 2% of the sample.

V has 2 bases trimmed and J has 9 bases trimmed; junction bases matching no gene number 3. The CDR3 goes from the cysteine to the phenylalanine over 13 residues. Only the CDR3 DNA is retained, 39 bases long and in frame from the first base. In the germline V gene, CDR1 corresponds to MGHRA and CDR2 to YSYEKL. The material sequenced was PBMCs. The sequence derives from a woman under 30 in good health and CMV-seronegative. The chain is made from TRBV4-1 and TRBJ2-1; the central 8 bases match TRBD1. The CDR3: CASSQIQGGEQFF. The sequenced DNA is TGCGCCAGCAGCCAAATACAGGGGGGTGAGCAGTTCTTC.